These 11 T cell receptor beta chains came from one sample sequenced in a study of radiotherapy plus CTLA-4 blockade in lung cancer. The data were produced by immunoSEQ multiplex PCR, yet TCRdb's version contains in-frame clones alone and is incomplete. Here the sample spans nearly 110,000 clones, more than 75% being singletons. The sequences come from peripheral blood, collected from a patient treated with radiotherapy plus ipilimumab. The receptors derive from a human donor with non-small cell lung cancer that progressed on radiotherapy plus ipilimumab. Some clones in this sample may be carry-over from other donors' samples.

V usage is TRBV28 and J usage is TRBJ1-2; a possible D gene is TRBD1 (5 bases). The V gene lost 8 bases and the J gene lost 0 bases, with 10 bases spanning the gap. The CDR3 runs to 13 residues. The germline CDR1 and CDR2 sequences are MDHEN and SYDVKM. The CDR3 DNA follows: TGTGCCAGCCGGTGGGGGGCTAACTATGGCTACACCTTC. Its translation: CASRWGANYGYTF.

The V call is TRBV14, the J call TRBJ1-2; D remains unclear. CDR3 size: 13 residues. The germline V gene has CDR1 SGHDN and CDR2 FVKESK. V dropped 4 bases and J dropped 8 bases, with 14 bases sitting between them. CDR3 in DNA: TGTGCCAGCAGCCTCCCCATGGGGTTCGGCTACACCTTC. Translation gives CASSLPMGFGYTF.

Details on this clone: Other DNA sequences in this specimen translate into the identical CDR3. The chain has TRBV27 and TRBJ1-4, with TRBD1 as a possible D gene (5 bases). Per the germline V gene, CDR1 is MNHEY and CDR2 is SMNVEV (reference sequence). The CDR3 is made up of 14 amino acids. V gave up 3 bases and J gave up 2 bases, with 7 bases separating them. The DNA for the CDR3 is TGTGCCAGCAGTTTCCGGGGGACTAATGAAAAACTGTTTTTT. It specifies CASSFRGTNEKLFF.

The rearrangement uses TRBV11-2 and TRBJ2-7; no firm D call. Trimming removed 5 bases at V and 6 bases at J, with 11 bases between. CDR3 size: 12 residues. Germline V lookup: CDR1 SGHAT, CDR2 FQNNGV. The CDR3 coding sequence is TGTGCCAGCAGCCCACGGATGGGCGAGCAGTACTTC. It encodes CASSPRMGEQYF.

The chain uses TRBV10-3 and TRBJ2-2; TRBD1 is a possible D gene (6 bases). This CDR3 comprises 12 residues. Trimming pared 7 bases from V and 6 bases from J, leaving 9 bases between. CDR1 is ENHRY, CDR2 SYGVKD, per germline. As DNA, the CDR3 is TGTGCCATCACAGGGGTGGCCGGGGAGCTGTTTTTT. The encoded protein is CAITGVAGELFF.

J is TRBJ2-5 and V is TRBV11-1, with D perhaps TRBD2 (6 bases). This CDR3 has 14 residues. Trimming removed 9 bases from V and 5 bases from J, with 19 bases in between. The germline V gene encodes CDR1 SGHAT and CDR2 FQDESV (reference sequence). The CDR3 spells CASGGLAAWETQYF. The CDR3 DNA reads as TGTGCCAGTGGGGGGTTGGCGGCGTGGGAGACCCAGTACTTC.

V gene TRBV7-8 combines with J gene TRBJ1-1, with D possibly TRBD1 on 5 matching bases. Germline CDR1 is SGHVS and CDR2 is FQNEAQ. This CDR3 is built from 15 residues. The germline V and J ends were trimmed by 0 bases and 1 base, with 9 bases remaining between them. In DNA, the CDR3 is TGTGCCAGCAGCTTAGCCTATCAGGGGAACACTGAAGCTTTCTTT. Residues: CASSLAYQGNTEAFF.

This clone is termed medium-sized. The chain recombines TRBV18 with TRBJ2-7, with no clear D. Trimming pared 0 bases from V and 2 bases from J, leaving 14 bases between. This CDR3 spans 16 amino acids. Germline loops: CDR1 KGHSH, CDR2 LQKENI. DNA for the CDR3: TGTGCCAGCTCACCACCGGTGGCTGGGGTTGCCTACGAGCAGTACTTC. Protein: CASSPPVAGVAYEQYF.

The gene calls are TRBV5-8 and TRBJ1-3; D not resolved. The V and J ends lost 1 base and 0 bases respectively, with 17 bases between them. The V gene's germline CDR1 is SGHTS and CDR2 YDEGEE. The CDR3 is 18 amino acids. The CDR3 spells CASSLYATLLDSGNTIYF. The CDR3 DNA sequence: TGTGCCAGCAGCTTGTATGCCACTCTTCTGGACTCTGGAAACACCATATATTTT.

This chain joins TRBV5-1 and TRBJ2-1; a possible D gene is TRBD1 (5 bases). This CDR3 is 15 amino acids long. The V end lost 1 base, the J end lost 4 bases, and 12 bases lay between the germline ends. CDR1 and CDR2 (germline): SGHRS, YFSETQ. The CDR3, as DNA: TGCGCCAGCAGCTTGCGAACCACAGGTTACAATGAGCAGTTCTTC. Translating gives CASSLRTTGYNEQFF. The full variable domain, with the rest looked up from reference TRBV5-1 and TRBJ2-1, is KAGVTQTPRYLIKTRGQQVTLSCSPISGHRSVSWYQQTPGQGLQFLFEYFSETQRNKGNFPGRFSGRQFSNSRSEMNVSTLELGDSALYLCASSLRTTGYNEQFFGPGTRLTVL.

The chain couples TRBV5-8 to TRBJ1-6; weak D call: TRBD1 (5 bases). The germline gives CDR1 SGHTS, CDR2 YDEGEE. Trimming removed 4 bases from V and 10 bases from J, with 15 bases in between. This CDR3 has 14 residues. The CDR3 reads CASSPGRVASPLHF. The DNA of the CDR3 is TGTGCCAGCAGCCCAGGGAGGGTGGCCTCACCCCTCCACTTT.